This T cell receptor (beta chain) was recovered during a study of blood T cell repertoires in COVID-19. The assay was immunoSEQ multiplex PCR, and TCRdb's table has in-frame clones only and misses some. In the table there are approximately 49,000 clones, 85% to 90% of which are singletons. The CDR3 spans 12 residues. Trimming took 6 bases from V and 6 from J, leaving 11 bases between them. The source of this sequence is a middle-aged man with acute or convalescent COVID-19. Sequencing was carried out using peripheral blood. The chain is built from TRBV12-3 or TRBV12-4 and TRBJ1-2; weak D call: TRBD1 (6 bases). The CDR3 sequence: CASSGTTDGYTF. DNA for the CDR3: TGTGCCAGCAGCGGGACAACCGATGGCTACACCTTC.